This T cell receptor (beta chain) was obtained from a study of CD8 T cells in ankylosing spondylitis (dated by TCRdb to the late 2010s). In the study overall: To find TCR variants linked to disease, the study profiled T cell receptor beta repertoires in ankylosing spondylitis patients and healthy donors. The whole study cohort included some 100 healthy donors and some 27 ankylosing spondylitis patients. Peripheral blood was sampled, and synovial fluid was also collected from ankylosing spondylitis patients. What the research found in general, with its limitations: Some motif variants were previously reported in synovial fluid and blood of reactive arthritis patients, suggesting common disease-initiation mechanisms. Blood from ankylosing spondylitis patients appeared to be characterized by a TCR beta motif made up of about 8 highly homologous amino acid variants. The disease-linked clones were reported as significantly enriched in matched synovial fluid samples from ankylosing spondylitis patients. The disease-linked clones showed a CD8+ phenotype and occurred at relatively low frequencies in peripheral blood.

This clonotype was counted at least ten times. Its antigen is still unknown. No clone much larger than this one lies a single base away; base qualities are absent. Instrument on record: Illumina HiSeq 2500. TCR beta libraries were prepared by quantitative 5'-RACE with molecular barcodes. Per the authors' processing: To identify disease-linked TCR variants, a new computational method was used, one built on a probabilistic model of VDJ rearrangement. The public reads were reanalyzed by TCRdb: fastp trimming at Q25, MiXCR alignment, in-frame beta chains only. Rows are combined by CDR3 protein, so each entry shows the most common genes and DNA. The authors' filters were not applied to this entry. Within this sample are fewer than 550,000 distinct CDR3 sequences, with approximately 5.3% of them counted one time only. Under 4.5% of the sample rests with the top ten. The CDR3, cysteine through phenylalanine, is 12 amino acids long. Left in the record is the CDR3 DNA by itself, 36 bases read in frame from the first base. From the germline V gene (reference sequence), CDR1 is DFQATT and CDR2 is SNEGSKA. V is pared back by 6 bases and J by 1 base, with 9 bases lying between the germline termini.

This receptor was identified in a male donor with ankylosing spondylitis. The chain links TRBV20-1 with TRBJ1-1; the D segment could be TRBD1, given 6 matching bases. What was sequenced was blood, either unsorted or a sorted T cell fraction (not recorded which). The base sequence is TGCAGTGCCCCGGACAGGAACACTGAAGCTTTCTTT. It encodes CSAPDRNTEAFF.